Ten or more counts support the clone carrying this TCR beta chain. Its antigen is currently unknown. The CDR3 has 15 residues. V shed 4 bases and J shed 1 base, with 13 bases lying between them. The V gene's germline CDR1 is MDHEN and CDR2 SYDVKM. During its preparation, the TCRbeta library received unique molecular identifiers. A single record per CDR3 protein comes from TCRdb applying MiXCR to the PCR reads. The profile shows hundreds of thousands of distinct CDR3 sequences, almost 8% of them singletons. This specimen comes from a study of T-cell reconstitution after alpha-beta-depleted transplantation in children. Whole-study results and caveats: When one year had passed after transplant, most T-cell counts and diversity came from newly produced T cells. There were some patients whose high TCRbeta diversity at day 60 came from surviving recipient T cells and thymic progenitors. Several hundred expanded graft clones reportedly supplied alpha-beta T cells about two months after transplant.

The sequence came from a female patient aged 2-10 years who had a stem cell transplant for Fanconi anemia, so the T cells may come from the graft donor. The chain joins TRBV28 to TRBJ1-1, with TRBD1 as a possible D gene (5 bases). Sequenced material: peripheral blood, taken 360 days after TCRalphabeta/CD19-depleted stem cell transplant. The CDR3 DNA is TGTGCCAGCAGTTCGGCGGGACGGGAGAACACTGAAGCTTTCTTT. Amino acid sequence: CASSSAGRENTEAFF.